These T cell receptor beta chains were read from a single sample in a study of T cell changes during pregnancy in multiple sclerosis. The data were produced by immunoSEQ multiplex PCR, yet TCRdb's version contains in-frame clones alone and is incomplete. The sample shows under 50,000 clones, 70% to 90% of them seen only once. The sequencing used CD4+ T cells from peripheral blood mononuclear cells, collected before pregnancy. Every receptor here comes from a female donor with multiple sclerosis, enrolled in a pregnancy study. CDR3s include the opening cysteine and the closing phenylalanine or tryptophan. Fields, in order: J gene, V gene, clone size, D gene, CDR3 DNA, CDR3 protein. A D gene is named only where the DNA matches it firmly. Clone size is not always given. Where it is, it says once, few, many or a class for expanded clones.

TRBJ1-1,TRBV29-1,once,.,TGCAGCGCCCAGGCAGGTGGGGCTTTCTTT,CSAQAGGAFF
TRBJ2-2,TRBV5-1,.,.,TGCGCCAGCAGCCCGGGGGTGGCGAACACCGGGGAGCTGTTTTTT,CASSPGVANTGELFF
TRBJ1-2,TRBV5-6,.,TRBD1,TGTGCCAGCAGCTTGCGGTGGGACAGAGTTTCCTACTATGGCTACACCTTC,CASSLRWDRVSYYGYTF
TRBJ2-7,TRBV5-1,.,TRBD1,TGCGCCAGCAGGGAGACAGGGGGCTCCTACGAGCAGTACTTC,CASRETGGSYEQYF
TRBJ2-7,TRBV6-8,.,.,TGTGCCAGCAGGCCAAGTGTGCCAGAACAATCCGAGCAGTACTTC,CASRPSVPEQSEQYF
TRBJ1-4,TRBV14,.,.,TGTGCCAGCAGCCAAGCTCAGCCGGGTGTCGAAAAACTGTTTTTT,CASSQAQPGVEKLFF
TRBJ1-1,TRBV11-2,once,TRBD1,TGTGCCAGCAGCTTTTTACAGGGGAAGAACACTGAAGCTTTCTTT,CASSFLQGKNTEAFF
TRBJ2-3,TRBV5-1,.,TRBD2,TGCGCCAGCAAACAGGCTAGCGGGAGCACAGATACGCAGTATTTT,CASKQASGSTDTQYF
TRBJ1-4,TRBV18,.,.,TGTGCCAGCTCACCAGGGAGGGTGCGTGAAAAACTGTTTTTT,CASSPGRVREKLFF
TRBJ1-4,TRBV2,.,.,TGTGCCAGCAGGGACCCCGGGATTAATGAAAAACTGTTTTTT,CASRDPGINEKLFF
TRBJ2-1,TRBV30,.,.,TGTGCCTGGAGTCCTTTGTGGGTACGGACCCCGAGGGGGAATGAGCAGTTCTTC,CAWSPLWVRTPRGNEQFF
TRBJ1-4,TRBV4-1,.,TRBD1,TGCGCCAGCAGCCAATCGGACAGGTTTGAAAAACTGTTTTTT,CASSQSDRFEKLFF
TRBJ1-5,TRBV2,.,.,TGTGCCAGCAAGGTCGAAAAGGGGAATCATCAGCCCCAGCATTTT,CASKVEKGNHQPQHF
TRBJ1-1,TRBV14,.,.,TGTGCCAGCAGCGATTATAGACAGAACACTGAAGCTTTCTTT,CASSDYRQNTEAFF
TRBJ2-1,TRBV18,.,.,TGTGCCAGCTCACCCATACGACTAGTGGCAGGCGGCAATGAGCAGTTCTTC,CASSPIRLVAGGNEQFF
TRBJ2-7,TRBV7-3,.,TRBD2,TGTGCCAGCAGCCCGGCGGGGGGCGAGCAGTACTTC,CASSPAGGEQYF
TRBJ2-3,TRBV5-1,.,TRBD1,TGCGCCAGCAGCTGGGACAGGGGGCGGACAGATACGCAGTATTTT,CASSWDRGRTDTQYF
TRBJ2-1,TRBV7-9,.,TRBD1,TGTGCCAGCAGCTTAGGGAGGACAGGGAAATACAATGAGCAGTTCTTC,CASSLGRTGKYNEQFF
TRBJ2-5,TRBV7-2,.,.,TGTGCCAGCAGCTTAGTAGGGGATGTTGGGGAGACCCAGTACTTC,CASSLVGDVGETQYF
TRBJ1-2,TRBV4-1,.,TRBD1,TGCGCCAGCAGCCAAGACGGACAGGGGGCTCGGGGCTACACCTTC,CASSQDGQGARGYTF
TRBJ1-4,TRBV5-1,few,.,TGCGCCAGCAGCTGGGGGCGGTCTGTCGCGACTAATGAAAAACTGTTTTTT,CASSWGRSVATNEKLFF
TRBJ2-3,TRBV28,.,TRBD1,TGTGCCAGCAGTAGGTCCCGGGACAGGAGTACAGATACGCAGTATTTT,CASSRSRDRSTDTQYF
TRBJ1-6,TRBV18,.,TRBD1,TGTGCCAGCTCACCGATTGGACAGGGTGGGTCACCCCTCCACTTT,CASSPIGQGGSPLHF
TRBJ2-1,TRBV7-9,.,.,TGTGCCAGCAGCTTAGCGTTGGCAGGGACCTACAATGAGCAGTTCTTC,CASSLALAGTYNEQFF
TRBJ2-7,TRBV6-1,.,.,TGTGCCAGCAGTGAAGCGTCGACAGCATACTACGAGCAGTACTTC,CASSEASTAYYEQYF
TRBJ2-7,TRBV6-5,.,.,TGTGCCAGCAGTTATTTCCCCGGCGGAGAGCAGTACTTC,CASSYFPGGEQYF
TRBJ1-1,TRBV11-3,.,TRBD1,TGTGCCAGCGCAAGGGACAGCATGAACACTGAAGCTTTCTTT,CASARDSMNTEAFF
TRBJ1-5,TRBV19,once,.,TGTGCCAGTAGTATCCCCGGAGGCGGGGGGCCCCAGCATTTT,CASSIPGGGGPQHF
TRBJ2-5,TRBV5-1,once,TRBD1,TGCGCCAGCAGCTTGTGGACAGGGGAGACCCAGTACTTC,CASSLWTGETQYF
TRBJ2-1,TRBV20-1,.,TRBD2,TGCAGTGGGTCTAGCGGGGGTGTGCAGTTCTTC,CSGSSGGVQFF
TRBJ2-3,TRBV9,.,.,TGTGCCAGCAGCGTACGAGAGGATACGCAGTATTTT,CASSVREDTQYF
TRBJ2-5,TRBV11-3,.,TRBD1,TGTGCCAGCAGCTCTCAAGGGACAGGGAGGGAGACCCAGTACTTC,CASSSQGTGRETQYF
TRBJ2-7,TRBV10-2,.,.,TGCGCCAGCAGTATAACCTACGAGCAGTACTTC,CASSITYEQYF
TRBJ2-2,TRBV9,.,TRBD2,TGTGCCAGCAGCTTAGTAGGCGGGGGGAACGGGGAGCTGTTTTTT,CASSLVGGGNGELFF
TRBJ1-4,TRBV5-4,.,TRBD1,TGTGCCAGCAGCTTGCGGGCCAGGGGGGAGGAAAAACTGTTTTTT,CASSLRARGEEKLFF
TRBJ2-3,TRBV10-3,.,.,TGTGCCATCAGTGAGTGGGGAACGGAGGCAGATACGCAGTATTTT,CAISEWGTEADTQYF
TRBJ1-1,TRBV9,.,.,TGTGCCAGCACCTTCGACCCGGGGATGAACACTGAAGCTTTCTTT,CASTFDPGMNTEAFF
TRBJ2-7,TRBV2,.,TRBD1,TGTGCCAGCAGGGACAGGGGGGACGAGCAGTACTTC,CASRDRGDEQYF